This record concerns one T cell receptor (beta chain) sequence. Its antigen is unidentified. This entry is derived from a study of PD-1 blockade in classical Hodgkin lymphoma. Study-wide results and caveats: Possibly reflecting disease activity or prior therapy, repertoire differences have causes that remain undefined. It was among complete responders that baseline diversity resembled that of newly diagnosed patients. The CD4+ diversity rise by C4D1 was clearest in complete responders.

The V and J ends lost 8 bases and 5 bases respectively, with 19 bases between them. Germline CDR1 is SQVTM and CDR2 is ANQGSEA. This CDR3 is built from 14 residues. Relapse after autologous stem cell transplantation occurred in every patient, and brentuximab vedotin exposure varied. Using immunoSEQ multiplex PCR, the repertoire was profiled, and TCRdb retains in-frame clones only, with some absent. This sample has about 25,000 clones, with about 74% found just once. The sample here was peripheral blood mononuclear cells (PBMCs), taken before the second cycle of nivolumab. This receptor was taken from a human donor with classical Hodgkin lymphoma. The chain combines TRBV29-1 with TRBJ2-1; D is undetermined. The CDR3 region has the DNA TGCAGCTTTGCGTTAGACGCGTGGGACAATGAGCAGTTCTTC. Protein product: CSFALDAWDNEQFF.